These 16 T cell receptor beta chains came from one sample sequenced in a study of PD-L1 blockade in urothelial cancer. Generated by immunoSEQ multiplex PCR, the TCRdb table keeps only in-frame clones and is missing some. The table lists 45,000 to 55,000 clones, approximately 85% of them singletons, with 1.9% in the top ten. Time point: peripheral blood 6 weeks after treatment start. The sequences come from PBMCs, collected around atezolizumab (anti-PD-L1) treatment. The receptors shown here come from a man aged 50-59 years with urothelial cancer.

This clone was seen more than once but under ten times. The V call is TRBV30, the J call TRBJ2-5; unclear D gene. Germline V gene data show CDR1 as GTSNPN and CDR2 as SVGIG (reference sequence). This CDR3 contains 16 residues. Trimming took 1 base from V and 3 from J, leaving 18 bases between them. The CDR3 sequence is CAWSGRLGVFEETQYF. CDR3 DNA: TGTGCCTGGAGTGGGCGGCTAGGTGTTTTCGAAGAGACCCAGTACTTC.

This clone was counted a few times. The chain employs TRBV7-8 and TRBJ2-7, with 7 positions matching TRBD1. Germline lookup yields CDR1 SGHVS and CDR2 FQNEAQ. The CDR3 totals 18 residues. V was pared by 5 bases and J by 3 bases, with 19 bases of the junction left unmatched. The CDR3 loop reads CASSPRTGPSGRYYEQYF. Here the CDR3 DNA reads TGTGCCAGCAGCCCCCGGACAGGTCCTTCCGGAAGGTACTACGAGCAGTACTTC. The full variable domain, with the rest looked up from reference TRBV7-8 and TRBJ2-7, is GAGVSQSPRYKVAKRGQDVALRCDPISGHVSLFWYQQALGQGPEFLTYFQNEAQLDKSGLPSDRFFAERPEGSVSTLKIQRTQQEDSAVYLCASSPRTGPSGRYYEQYFGPGTRLTVT.

The genes are TRBV30 and TRBJ1-1, with a tentative D call TRBD1 (5 bases). Deletions cut 5 bases from V and 4 bases from J, with 17 bases between. CDR3 length equals 14 residues. Looked up from germline, CDR1 is GTSNPN and CDR2 is SVGIG (reference sequence). DNA of the CDR3: TGTGCCTGGTTAATAGCGGGACCTGGCACTGAAGCTTTCTTT. Its protein product is CAWLIAGPGTEAFF.

J is TRBJ2-7 and V is TRBV25-1; D not resolved. CDR3 length: 16 residues. The V end was cut by 2 bases, the J end by 3 bases, with 17 bases between. CDR1 is MGHDK, CDR2 SYGVNS, per germline. The CDR3 region is CASSERRTPRNYEQYF. CDR3 DNA: TGTGCCAGCAGTGAACGCAGAACTCCGAGGAACTACGAGCAGTACTTC.

This chain links TRBV29-1 with TRBJ2-3, with TRBD1 identical over 11 bases. The germline gives CDR1 SQVTM, CDR2 ANQGSEA. The V gene end was trimmed by 3 bases and the J gene end by 4 bases; junction bases not matched to a gene: 15. This CDR3 contains 18 residues. CDR3 region: CSVEGGYPRTGGPDTQYF. CDR3 DNA sequence: TGCAGCGTTGAGGGAGGGTATCCAAGGACAGGGGGCCCAGATACGCAGTATTTT.

The V gene is TRBV4-3, the J gene TRBJ2-5; TRBD2 might be the D (6 bases). V lost 1 base, J lost 5 bases, and 14 bases lay in between. The CDR3 is made up of 15 amino acids. CDR1 and CDR2 from the germline V gene are LGHNA and YSLEER. CDR3 in DNA: TGCGCCAGCAGCCAAGTGACAGCGGGCGGGGAGACCCAGTACTTC. Its protein product is CASSQVTAGGETQYF.

The J gene is TRBJ2-7, the V gene TRBV11-2, with TRBD1 identical over 9 bases. Trimming took 5 bases from V and 5 from J; bases not matched to a gene: 7. This CDR3 region has 14 residues. CDR1 and CDR2 from the germline V gene are SGHAT and FQNNGV. CDR3 sequence reads: CASSKQGAKDEQYF. CDR3 DNA: TGTGCCAGCAGCAAACAGGGGGCTAAGGACGAGCAGTACTTC.

J is TRBJ2-3 and V is TRBV6-1; the D is unclear. The CDR3 totals 15 residues. V was shortened by 0 bases and J by 5 bases, with 12 bases between the two germline ends. Per germline, CDR1 MNHNS and CDR2 SASEGT. The CDR3: CASSEAAGRRDTQYF. The DNA for the CDR3 is TGTGCCAGCAGTGAAGCGGCCGGTAGGAGAGATACGCAGTATTTT.

V is TRBV6-1 and J is TRBJ2-3, with a possible D match to TRBD1 (5 bases). Trimming took off 8 bases at V and 8 bases at J, with 14 bases between the two ends. This CDR3 is built from 12 residues. CDR1 is MNHNS, CDR2 SASEGT, per germline. CDR3 coding DNA: TGTGCCAGCGAGGACATCTTAACTACGCAGTATTTT. It specifies CASEDILTTQYF.

The rearrangement uses TRBV2 and TRBJ2-1; D possibly corresponds to TRBD2 (5 bases). V was clipped by 3 bases and J by 7 bases, with 10 bases between them. There are 13 residues in the CDR3. CDR1 and CDR2 from the germline V gene are SNHLY and FYNNEI. The CDR3 spells CASSDFRGNEQFF. The CDR3, as DNA: TGTGCCAGCAGTGACTTTAGAGGGAATGAGCAGTTCTTC.

The V call is TRBV30, the J call TRBJ2-2, with a tentative D call TRBD1 (6 bases). There are 14 residues in the CDR3. Germline V gives CDR1 GTSNPN, CDR2 SVGIG (reference sequence). V shed 3 bases and J shed 6 bases, with 14 bases lying between them. In DNA, the CDR3 is TGTGCCTGGAGGGCCAACAGGGCCTCCGGGGAGCTGTTTTTT. Its translation: CAWRANRASGELFF.

The V and J genes are TRBV7-2 and TRBJ2-7, with a tentative D call TRBD1 (6 bases). V gave up 1 base and J gave up 3 bases, with 10 bases separating them. The CDR3 runs to 14 residues. Germline V gives CDR1 SGHTA, CDR2 FQGNSA. The DNA of the CDR3 is TGTGCCAGCAGCTTAGTAGGGGGTGTCTACGAGCAGTACTTC. It is translated as CASSLVGGVYEQYF.

This chain links TRBV6-5 with TRBJ2-7, with 8 nucleotides matching TRBD2. The trim removed 6 bases at V and 1 base at J, leaving 8 bases unmatched. This CDR3 region has 15 residues. Per germline, CDR1 MNHEY and CDR2 SVGAGI. CDR3 sequence reads: CASRSKREISYEQYF. CDR3 sequence (DNA): TGTGCCAGCAGATCCAAGCGGGAGATTTCCTACGAGCAGTACTTC.

The V gene is TRBV10-1, the J gene TRBJ2-7, with D possibly being TRBD1 (5 bases). Germline V gene lookup returns CDR1 WNHNN and CDR2 SYGVQD (reference sequence). This CDR3 comprises 14 residues. The germline V and J ends were trimmed by 2 bases and 2 bases, with 10 bases remaining between them. The CDR3 DNA reads as TGCGCCAGCAGTGAGGCAGGGTTGGCCTACGAGCAGTACTTC. Translated: CASSEAGLAYEQYF.

V gene TRBV6-5 combines with J gene TRBJ2-7, with 12 bases matching TRBD2. This CDR3 is built from 15 residues. Germline CDR1 is MNHEY and CDR2 is SVGAGI. Losses at the gene ends were 5 bases for V and 4 bases for J; bases not matched to a gene: 6. CDR3 region: CASSPMTSGGYEQYF. DNA for the CDR3: TGTGCCAGCAGTCCAATGACTAGCGGGGGATACGAGCAGTACTTC.

The chain uses TRBV5-8 and TRBJ2-1, with 9 bases aligning to TRBD1. There are 15 residues in the CDR3. V lost 0 bases and J lost 9; bases outside the gene matches: 7. Germline lookup yields CDR1 SGHTS and CDR2 YDEGEE. The CDR3 sequence: CASSLGGTGSSEQFF. In nucleotides, the CDR3 is TGTGCCAGCAGCTTGGGCGGGACAGGGTCGAGTGAGCAGTTCTTC.